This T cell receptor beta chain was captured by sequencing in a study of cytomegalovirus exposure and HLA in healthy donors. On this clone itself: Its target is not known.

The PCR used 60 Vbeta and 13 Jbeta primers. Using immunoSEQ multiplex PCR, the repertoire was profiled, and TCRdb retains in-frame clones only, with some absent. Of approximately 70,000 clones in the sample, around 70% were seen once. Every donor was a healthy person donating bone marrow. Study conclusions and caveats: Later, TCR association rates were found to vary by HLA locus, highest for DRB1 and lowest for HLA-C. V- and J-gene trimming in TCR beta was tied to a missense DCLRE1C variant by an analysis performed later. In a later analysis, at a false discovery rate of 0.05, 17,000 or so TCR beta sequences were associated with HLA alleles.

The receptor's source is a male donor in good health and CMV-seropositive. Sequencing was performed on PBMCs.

The CDR3 protein is CASSSAGGGTEAFF. The CDR3 DNA is TGTGCCAGCAGCTCGGCCGGGGGTGGGACTGAAGCTTTCTTT. This chain joins TRBV5-4 and TRBJ1-1; D may be TRBD1 (5 bases). V was cut by 3 bases and J by 5 bases, with 14 bases left in between. The CDR3 covers 14 residues. Germline CDR1 and CDR2: SGHNT and YYREEE (reference sequence).